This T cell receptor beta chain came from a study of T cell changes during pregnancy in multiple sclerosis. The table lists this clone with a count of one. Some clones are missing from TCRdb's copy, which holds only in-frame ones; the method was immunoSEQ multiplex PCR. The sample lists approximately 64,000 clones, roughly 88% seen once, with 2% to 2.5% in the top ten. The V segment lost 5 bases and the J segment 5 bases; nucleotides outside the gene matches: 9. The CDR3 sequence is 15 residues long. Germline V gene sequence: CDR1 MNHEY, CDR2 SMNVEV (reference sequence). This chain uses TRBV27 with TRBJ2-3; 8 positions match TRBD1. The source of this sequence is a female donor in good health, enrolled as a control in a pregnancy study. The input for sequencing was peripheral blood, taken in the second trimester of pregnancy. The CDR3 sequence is CASSRSVQGGDTQYF. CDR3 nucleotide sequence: TGTGCCAGCAGTAGATCGGTACAGGGGGGAGATACGCAGTATTTT.